This T cell receptor beta chain was observed in a study of T cell responses to AZD1222 COVID-19 vaccine. Study-level information: Second doses were pooled across both intervals (about 4 or about 12 weeks).

V was trimmed by 0 bases and J by 6 bases, leaving 4 bases between them. CDR3 length: 12 residues. Germline CDR1 LGHNA, CDR2 YNFKEQ. The repertoire was sequenced with immunoSEQ multiplex PCR; TCRdb's copy has only in-frame clones and lacks some. The sample has approximately 150,000 clones, roughly 90% seen once. The chain links TRBV4-2 to TRBJ2-3; D call uncertain. This receptor was identified in an adult in good health. The sequenced sample was peripheral blood, obtained on day 0 of AZD1222 vaccination. In DNA, the CDR3 is TGTGCCAGCAGCCAAGATAGGGATACGCAGTATTTT. Its protein product is CASSQDRDTQYF.